The clone carrying this T cell receptor (beta chain) was observed at least ten times. Its antigen is currently unknown. V lost 8 bases, J lost 8 bases, and 17 bases lay in between. The CDR3 spans 13 residues. CDR1 and CDR2 (germline): MNHNS, SASEGT. TCR beta CDR3 regions were amplified from RNA transcripts. Using the HTBI primer set, a first-round RT-PCR was run on the TCR CDR3. TCRdb itself ran the multiplex PCR reads through MiXCR, one entry per CDR3 protein. The table records about 740,000 distinct CDR3 sequences, 12% to 15% of them present only once. These data originate in a study of T cells in Graves' hyperthyroidism and ophthalmopathy. Study-wide points: Ophthalmopathy prediction by the model preceded onset by a median about 6.5 months. Blood also contained most expanded thyroid clonotypes above 0.001. Stable hyperthyroidism was separated from ophthalmopathy by a model based on 13 V-J features.

The chain recombines TRBV6-1 with TRBJ2-3; D is unresolved. Material: blood. The receptor comes from a woman in her late teens or twenties with Graves' hyperthyroidism. Here the CDR3 reads CASAPDRKSTQYF. Written as DNA, the CDR3 is TGTGCCAGCGCACCTGACCGGAAGAGTACGCAGTATTTT.